This T cell receptor beta chain is from a study of shared T cell receptors in the human thymus. Data came from immunoSEQ multiplex PCR; TCRdb stores just in-frame clones and leaves some out. This table holds 630,000 or so clones, around 87% found once. Germline V CDR1 and CDR2: MDHEN, SYDVKM. After removal of 7 bases from V and 7 bases from J, the junction contained 8 bases not matched to a gene. This CDR3 region has 14 residues. This same sample was also part of a study on human thymus T cells. As that report states: From resections taken during corrective heart surgery, the thymus tissue was obtained.

The chain employs TRBV28 and TRBJ2-1, with 9 bases lining up with TRBD1. The origin of this receptor is a boy under two years old with a congenital heart defect. The sequenced sample consisted of thymocytes. The CDR3 spells CASKPGQGHNEQFF. The DNA of the CDR3 is TGTGCCAGCAAGCCGGGACAGGGTCATAATGAGCAGTTCTTC.